The subject of this entry is one TCR beta chain. Single cDNA molecules in the library carried unique molecular identifiers attached during preparation. One entry per CDR3 protein results from TCRdb running MiXCR on the RACE reads. The table lists 79,000 or so distinct CDR3 sequences, 10% of them singletons. Between the trimmed V and J ends, which lost 7 bases and 4 bases, there was a span of 14 bases. CDR1 and CDR2 (germline): SNHLY, FYNNEI. The CDR3 spans 15 residues. The sample belongs to a study of human T cells and chemical hapten exposure. Overall study context: On the upper back, patch tests were applied with 0.01% DPC and read at 6 days.

The time point denotes: patch test 1, 2 weeks after DPC sensitization. Treatment in this sample: therapeutic diphenylcyclopropenone sensitization with weekly scalp DPC. Venepuncture was done earlier than the placement of each patch test. Sequenced material: whole blood, taken in connection with sensitization to the hapten diphenylcyclopropenone (DPC). This sequence was found in a woman in her fifties or sixties with alopecia areata. Some clones in this sample may be carry-over from other donors' samples. J is TRBJ2-6 and V is TRBV2, with D perhaps TRBD2 (6 bases). The CDR3 reads CASTPEGYGANVLTF. DNA of the CDR3: TGTGCCAGCACCCCGGAGGGATACGGGGCCAACGTCCTGACTTTC.